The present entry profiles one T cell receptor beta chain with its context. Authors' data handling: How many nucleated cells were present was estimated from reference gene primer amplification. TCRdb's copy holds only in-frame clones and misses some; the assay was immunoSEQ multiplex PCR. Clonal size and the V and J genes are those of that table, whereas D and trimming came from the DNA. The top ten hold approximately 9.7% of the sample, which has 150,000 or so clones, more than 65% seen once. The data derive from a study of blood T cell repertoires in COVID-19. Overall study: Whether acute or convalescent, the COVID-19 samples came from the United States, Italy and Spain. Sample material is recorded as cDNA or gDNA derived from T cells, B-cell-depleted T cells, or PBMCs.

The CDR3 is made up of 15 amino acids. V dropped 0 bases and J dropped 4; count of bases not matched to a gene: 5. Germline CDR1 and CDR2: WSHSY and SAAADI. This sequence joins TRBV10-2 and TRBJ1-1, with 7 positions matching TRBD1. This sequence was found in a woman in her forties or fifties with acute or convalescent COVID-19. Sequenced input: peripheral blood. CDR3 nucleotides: TGCGCCAGCAGTGAGTCAGGGCAGGGGGGCACTGAAGCTTTCTTT. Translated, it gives CASSESGQGGTEAFF.